These T cell receptor beta chains were read from a single sample in a study of CD8 T cells in ankylosing spondylitis. TCRdb processed the 5' RACE reads anew with MiXCR; each CDR3 protein has one entry. In the table there are approximately 350,000 distinct CDR3 sequences, 20% to 25% of which are singletons. The sequencing input was blood, either unsorted or a sorted T cell fraction (not recorded which). Receptor source: a male donor with ankylosing spondylitis or in good health (not recorded which). Both conserved end residues are part of each CDR3. The D gene is left open where the match is weak. Size is stated for part of the rows, as once, few or many counts, or as a class when the clone is expanded.

cdr3_aa	cdr3_nt	d_call	v_call	clone_size	j_call
CASSQDWATNEKLFF	TGCGCCAGCAGCCAAGATTGGGCAACTAATGAAAAACTGTTTTTT	.	TRBV4-1	once	TRBJ1-4
CASSPGLAGGLYEQYF	TGTGCCAGCAGCCCTGGACTAGCGGGGGGTCTGTACGAGCAGTACTTC	TRBD2	TRBV27	.	TRBJ2-7
CASSPGVQETQYF	TGTGCCAGCAGCCCCGGGGTCCAAGAGACCCAGTACTTC	.	TRBV3-1	many	TRBJ2-5
CASSRTGPYNEQFF	TGTGCCAGCAGCCGGACGGGACCCTACAATGAGCAGTTCTTC	.	TRBV7-6	.	TRBJ2-1
CASGLFRSTGGTDTQYF	TGTGCTAGTGGTTTGTTCCGCTCGACAGGGGGCACAGATACGCAGTATTTT	TRBD1	TRBV12-5	few	TRBJ2-3
CASSDSLSWVYEQFF	TGTGCCAGCAGTGACTCCCTCTCCTGGGTGTATGAGCAGTTCTTC	.	TRBV2	few	TRBJ2-1
CASRASGSYNEQFF	TGTGCCAGCAGAGCTAGCGGATCCTACAATGAGCAGTTCTTC	TRBD2	TRBV12-3/TRBV12-4	.	TRBJ2-1
CASSYWRSGNTGELFF	TGTGCCAGCAGCTACTGGCGTAGCGGCAACACCGGGGAGCTGTTTTTT	.	TRBV7-8	few	TRBJ2-2
CASSQGAGRPNEQFF	TGTGCCAGCAGCCAAGGAGCGGGGAGACCGAATGAGCAGTTCTTC	TRBD2	TRBV4-2	few	TRBJ2-1
CASSVGAAGAKETQYF	TGTGCCAGCAGCGTAGGAGCAGCGGGGGCGAAAGAGACCCAGTACTTC	TRBD2	TRBV9	few	TRBJ2-5
CASSSLPRLAGGKETQYF	TGTGCCAGCAGTTCACTACCGAGACTAGCGGGGGGCAAAGAGACCCAGTACTTC	TRBD2	TRBV6-5	few	TRBJ2-5
CASSQDPRSGYNEQFF	TGCGCCAGCAGCCAGGACCCACGTTCAGGCTACAATGAGCAGTTCTTC	.	TRBV4-1	.	TRBJ2-1
CASSLVGDEGEQYF	TGTGCCAGCAGCTTAGTAGGCGACGAGGGCGAGCAGTACTTC	.	TRBV7-2	few	TRBJ2-7
CASSLGHRLPSGANVLTF	TGTGCCAGCAGCTTAGGACACCGTCTTCCCTCTGGGGCCAACGTCCTGACTTTC	.	TRBV11-2	.	TRBJ2-6
CATSKYSGGPTDTQYF	TGTGCCACCAGCAAGTATAGCGGGGGACCCACAGATACGCAGTATTTT	TRBD2	TRBV15	few	TRBJ2-3
CASSQVTAASYEQYF	TGCGCCAGCAGCCAAGTTACAGCGGCTTCCTACGAGCAGTACTTC	.	TRBV4-1	.	TRBJ2-7
CVSSSGANTEAFF	TGCGTCAGCTCCTCGGGGGCTAACACTGAAGCTTTCTTT	.	TRBV10-1	few	TRBJ1-1
CASSPPTSGLTYEQYF	TGTGCCAGCAGTCCCCCGACTAGCGGTCTGACCTACGAGCAGTACTTC	TRBD2	TRBV12-3/TRBV12-4	.	TRBJ2-7
CSVEGTSYGYTF	TGCAGCGTTGAGGGGACGTCCTATGGCTACACCTTC	.	TRBV29-1	few	TRBJ1-2
CASNPPSGGALDTQYF	TGTGCCAGTAATCCCCCTAGCGGGGGGGCGCTAGATACGCAGTATTTT	TRBD2	TRBV19	few	TRBJ2-3
CASSPVLADPPAPDTQYF	TGTGCCAGCAGCCCTGTTCTAGCGGACCCCCCAGCCCCAGATACGCAGTATTTT	TRBD2	TRBV11-2	.	TRBJ2-3
CASSYVGLRGELFF	TGTGCCAGCAGTTACGTAGGCCTCCGCGGGGAGCTGTTTTTT	.	TRBV6-5	.	TRBJ2-2
CSARTGNMAEAFF	TGCAGTGCCAGGACAGGGAATATGGCTGAAGCTTTCTTT	TRBD1	TRBV20-1	few	TRBJ1-1
CASSLRDHGEQYF	TGTGCCAGCAGCCTCCGGGACCACGGGGAGCAGTACTTC	.	TRBV7-9	.	TRBJ2-7
CASSPDRGRYTEAFF	TGTGCCAGCAGCCCAGACAGGGGCCGTTACACTGAAGCTTTCTTT	TRBD1	TRBV7-9	.	TRBJ1-1
CAIGTANTGELFF	TGTGCCATCGGGACAGCGAACACCGGGGAGCTGTTTTTT	TRBD1	TRBV12-3/TRBV12-4	.	TRBJ2-2
CASSLGNSYEQYF	TGTGCCAGCAGCTTAGGGAACTCCTACGAGCAGTACTTC	.	TRBV5-1	many	TRBJ2-7
CASSKVSSRGYSNQPQHF	TGTGCCAGCAGCAAAGTCTCCAGCCGGGGGTATAGCAATCAGCCCCAGCATTTT	.	TRBV21-1	.	TRBJ1-5
CSANLIPGGYEQYF	TGCAGTGCTAACCTAATACCAGGGGGCTACGAGCAGTACTTC	TRBD1	TRBV20-1	once	TRBJ2-7